The next 10 T cell receptor beta chains were all read from a single sample in a study of control samples from healthy donors and cancer patients. The data were produced by immunoSEQ multiplex PCR, yet TCRdb's version contains in-frame clones alone and is incomplete. The table records about 170,000 clones, roughly nine tenths of them present only once. Sequencing was done on a sample of blood. Every receptor here comes from a woman in her 30s in good health.

The chain has TRBV29-1 and TRBJ2-3, with D possibly matching TRBD2 (6 bases). This CDR3 comprises 13 residues. V was shortened by 4 bases and J by 5 bases, with 13 bases between the two germline ends. Germline assignment: CDR1 SQVTM and CDR2 ANQGSEA. DNA of the CDR3: TGCAGCGTTGCCGGGGCCGGGGGAGATACGCAGTATTTT. Translation gives CSVAGAGGDTQYF.

Points on this clone: Other nucleotide sequences from this sample produce the same CDR3. V and J are TRBV12-3 or TRBV12-4 and TRBJ1-2; D might be TRBD1 (5 bases). This CDR3 has 11 amino acids. The V end lost 2 bases, the J end lost 8 bases, and 6 bases lay between the germline ends. The CDR3 DNA reads as TGTGCCAGCAGTTTACGGGGCGGCTACACCTTC. This encodes CASSLRGGYTF.

The chain uses TRBV5-6 and TRBJ2-7; TRBD1 aligns across 8 bases. The CDR3 has 14 amino acids. V was pared by 1 base and J by 2 bases, with 2 bases of the junction left unmatched. Germline V gives CDR1 SGHDT, CDR2 YYEEEE. CDR3: CASSLRQGTYEQYF. The CDR3 DNA reads as TGTGCCAGCAGCTTGCGACAGGGGACCTACGAGCAGTACTTC.

This rearrangement joins TRBV4-3 to TRBJ2-1; TRBD1 matches 10 bases. V gave up 0 bases and J gave up 6 bases; unmatched junction bases: 5. The CDR3 contains 16 residues. Germline loops: CDR1 LGHNA, CDR2 YSLEER. The CDR3 sequence: CASSQDEGQGSNEQFF. CDR3 nucleotides: TGCGCCAGCAGCCAAGATGAGGGACAGGGGAGCAATGAGCAGTTCTTC.

The chain joins TRBV18 to TRBJ1-1; possibly TRBD1 for D (6 bases). This CDR3 contains 14 residues. Between the trimmed V and J ends, which lost 3 bases and 1 base, there was a span of 9 bases. The germline V gene has CDR1 KGHSH and CDR2 LQKENI. CDR3 protein: CASSPTGWNTEAFF. DNA for the CDR3: TGTGCCAGCTCACCTACAGGGTGGAACACTGAAGCTTTCTTT.

The rearrangement joins TRBV6-4 to TRBJ1-6, with TRBD1 identical over 9 bases. This CDR3 has 15 amino acids. V shed 3 bases and J 10 bases; nucleotides not matched to a gene: 7. Germline CDR1 MRHNA, CDR2 SNTAGT. CDR3 residues: CASSDTGGVGSPLHF. The CDR3 bases are TGTGCCAGCAGTGATACAGGGGGCGTTGGATCACCCCTCCACTTT.

This chain joins TRBV9 and TRBJ2-7; D is perhaps TRBD2 (5 bases). Trimming removed 3 bases at V and 3 bases at J, with 10 bases between. This CDR3 contains 13 residues. Germline values: CDR1 SGDLS, CDR2 YYNGEE. This CDR3 is CASSGQADYEQYF. The CDR3 bases are TGTGCCAGCAGCGGGCAAGCGGACTACGAGCAGTACTTC.

The count of this clone is one. The sample has other DNA sequences that encode this CDR3 too. V usage is TRBV18 and J usage is TRBJ1-2; perhaps TRBD1 as D (5 bases). Trimming pared 0 bases from V and 2 bases from J, leaving 10 bases between. The germline CDR1 and CDR2 sequences are KGHSH and LQKENI. The CDR3 is made up of 15 amino acids. The CDR3 DNA reads TGTGCCAGCTCACCACCGGGACGGGGAAACTATGGCTACACCTTC. This translates into CASSPPGRGNYGYTF.

The rearrangement links TRBV6-4 to TRBJ1-3; D remains ambiguous. This CDR3 has 13 residues. Germline CDR1 is MRHNA and CDR2 is SNTAGT. Trimming removed 3 bases at V and 0 bases at J, with 3 bases between. CDR3 DNA sequence: TGTGCCAGCAGTGAGTCCTCTGGAAACACCATATATTTT. It is translated as CASSESSGNTIYF.

The chain has TRBV7-2 and TRBJ1-3; the D is unclear. V was cut by 1 base and J by 4 bases, with 5 bases left in between. This CDR3 contains 13 residues. The germline V gene encodes CDR1 SGHTA and CDR2 FQGNSA. This CDR3 reads CASSLGVGNTIYF. CDR3 DNA: TGTGCCAGCAGCTTAGGCGTAGGAAACACCATATATTTT.